The 7 T cell receptor beta chains below all came from one sample that was sequenced in a study of CD8+ T cells in alopecia areata. Stated treatment: oral pan-JAK inhibitor, 5-10 mg twice daily. Extracted RNA was reverse transcribed, and the resulting cDNA served as sequencing template. Here immunoSEQ multiplex PCR was the method, and the copy in TCRdb shows in-frame clones only, minus some. The top ten hold 10% to 14% of the sample, which has roughly 180,000 clones, 50% to 65% seen once. Sample: CD8+ T cells sorted from blood, taken at week 24, from a patient treated with tofacitinib. The receptors originated from a human donor with alopecia areata.

The J gene is TRBJ2-7, the V gene TRBV6-5; 9 bases line up with TRBD1. Germline V gene sequence: CDR1 MNHEY, CDR2 SVGAGI. V shed 2 bases, J shed 6 bases, and the junction held 2 bases outside the gene matches. There are 13 residues in the CDR3. The CDR3 here is CASSYETGGEQYF. Written as DNA, the CDR3 is TGTGCCAGCAGTTACGAGACAGGGGGCGAGCAGTACTTC.

CDR3 in DNA: TGCAGCGTTGAAGACCCGTCGGTTTACGAGCAGTACTTC. It specifies CSVEDPSVYEQYF. The rearrangement links TRBV29-1 to TRBJ2-7; D is unresolved. Trimming took off 0 bases at V and 4 bases at J, with 10 bases between the two ends. Germline CDR1 and CDR2: SQVTM and ANQGSEA. This CDR3 contains 13 residues.

This clone has ten or more counts. J is TRBJ2-3 and V is TRBV11-2; D gene unclear. V was cut by 10 bases and J by 2 bases, with 16 bases left in between. The CDR3 runs 14 residues. CDR1 is SGHAT, CDR2 FQNNGV, per germline. The CDR3 region has the DNA TGTGCCACCCGTCCGTTGACCCTCACAGATACGCAGTATTTT. It is translated as CATRPLTLTDTQYF.

This chain uses TRBV7-2 with TRBJ1-1; a possible D gene is TRBD1 (6 bases). The V and J ends lost 1 base and 7 bases respectively, with 13 bases between them. The CDR3 is 14 residues long. Germline V gene data show CDR1 as SGHTA and CDR2 as FQGNSA. The CDR3 DNA sequence: TGTGCCAGCAGCTTAGAGGGGGTACCGGATGAAGCTTTCTTT. Residues: CASSLEGVPDEAFF.

The table lists this clone with a few counts. The chain recombines TRBV6-6 with TRBJ2-1; TRBD2 matches 10 bases. CDR3 length equals 14 residues. The germline CDR1 and CDR2 sequences are MNHNY and SVGAGI (reference sequence). The V gene end was trimmed by 4 bases and the J gene end by 7 bases; junction bases not matched to a gene: 4. This CDR3 is CASSLGLAINEQFF. The CDR3 coding sequence is TGTGCCAGCAGTTTGGGACTAGCGATAAATGAGCAGTTCTTC.

V usage is TRBV6-5 and J usage is TRBJ2-1, with D tentatively TRBD2 (5 bases). Trimming shortened V by 4 bases and J by 5 bases, and 9 bases separated the two germline ends. There are 13 residues in the CDR3. The germline gives CDR1 MNHEY, CDR2 SVGAGI. The CDR3 DNA is TGTGCCAGCAGTTCTACTAGACACAATGAGCAGTTCTTC. Its translation is CASSSTRHNEQFF.

J is TRBJ2-5 and V is TRBV13, with TRBD2 matching 8 bases. The DNA end is a closer match to TRBJ2-7, so the J assignment may be wrong. Germline V gene lookup returns CDR1 PRHDT and CDR2 FYEKMQ (reference sequence). The CDR3 extends over 16 amino acids. CDR3 nucleotide sequence: TGTGCCAGCAGCCCTATCCCGGCGGGGGGTAGCTACGAGCAGTACTTC. This encodes CASSPIPAGGSYEQYF.